This passage covers 29 T cell receptor beta chains from one sample sequenced in a study of CD8 T cells in Susac syndrome. After extraction with the RNeasy kit, about 0.45 to 1 ug of the RNA was reverse transcribed using random hexamers. TCRdb itself ran the immunoSEQ multiplex PCR reads through MiXCR, one entry per CDR3 protein. The data hold 300,000 to 350,000 distinct CDR3 sequences, with 92% observed a single time. Specimen: CD4+ T cells from PBMCs. The receptors come from a human donor with multiple sclerosis.

This clonotype has a single count. This chain links TRBV20-1 with TRBJ2-3; D perhaps matches TRBD2 (5 bases). Per the germline V gene, CDR1 is DFQATT and CDR2 is SNEGSKA (reference sequence). The CDR3 is 16 residues long. With 7 bases removed from V and 3 bases from J, the gap between germline ends came to 23 bases. The CDR3 DNA follows: TGCAGTGGAAGGTTGTGGAGAAAGACGGGAACAGATACGCAGTATTTT. Its protein is CSGRLWRKTGTDTQYF.

V gene TRBV12-3 or TRBV12-4 combines with J gene TRBJ1-1; 7 bases match TRBD1. Trimming at V came to 6 bases and at J to 0 bases, leaving 4 bases not matched to a gene. This CDR3 contains 14 residues. CDR3 loop: CASRVGGMNTEAFF. CDR3 in DNA: TGTGCCAGCAGGGTAGGGGGCATGAACACTGAAGCTTTCTTT.

J is TRBJ2-2 and V is TRBV7-9; D remains ambiguous. There are 16 residues in the CDR3. The V gene's germline CDR1 is SEHNR and CDR2 FQNEAQ (reference sequence). Trimming took 3 bases from V and 4 from J, leaving 15 bases between them. Here the CDR3 reads CASSFPTTLGTGELFF. In DNA, the CDR3 is TGTGCCAGCAGCTTCCCCACCACCCTAGGCACCGGGGAGCTGTTTTTT.

The V call is TRBV25-1, the J call TRBJ1-2, with D maybe TRBD1 (5 bases). Trimming took 6 bases from V and 7 from J, leaving 15 bases between them. Germline CDR1 reads MGHDK; CDR2 reads SYGVNS. This CDR3 is built from 13 residues. CDR3 coding DNA: TGTGCCAGCAGGATAAACCAGGGATCTGGCTACACCTTC. Residues: CASRINQGSGYTF.

This clonotype appeared a few times. V gene TRBV7-8 combines with J gene TRBJ2-7, with 8 nucleotides matching TRBD1. Germline V CDR1 and CDR2: SGHVS, FQNEAQ. V shed 5 bases and J 2 bases; nucleotides not matched to a gene: 2. CDR3 length: 13 amino acids. The CDR3 here is CASSTDRAYEQYF. In DNA form, the CDR3 reads TGTGCCAGCAGCACGGACAGGGCCTACGAGCAGTACTTC.

The V gene is TRBV27, the J gene TRBJ1-6, with 12 positions matching TRBD1. Germline assignment: CDR1 MNHEY and CDR2 SMNVEV (reference sequence). With V trimmed by 3 bases and J by 10 bases, 4 bases remained unmatched. The CDR3 runs 15 residues. CDR3 in amino acids: CASSFGDRGPSPLHF. The DNA of the CDR3 is TGTGCCAGCAGTTTTGGGGACAGGGGGCCATCACCCCTCCACTTT.

The chain recombines TRBV27 with TRBJ2-7; 14 positions agree with TRBD2. This CDR3 is 18 amino acids long. Germline V gene sequence: CDR1 MNHEY, CDR2 SMNVEV (reference sequence). With 5 bases clipped from V and 4 bases from J, the junction kept 13 bases outside the gene matches. The CDR3 spells CASSRAGLAGDVRYEQYF. The CDR3 DNA reads as TGTGCCAGCAGTAGGGCGGGACTAGCGGGGGACGTTCGGTACGAGCAGTACTTC.

The chain joins TRBV5-1 to TRBJ2-7, with 10 bases fitting TRBD2. The CDR3 spans 17 residues. Per the germline V gene, CDR1 is SGHRS and CDR2 is YFSETQ. J lost 2 bases, V lost 0 bases, and 8 bases had no gene match. DNA of the CDR3: TGCGCCAGCAGCTTGGCCCCAGCGGGGGGGAAAACCTACGAGCAGTACTTC. Its translation is CASSLAPAGGKTYEQYF.

This clonotype came up once. In DNA, the CDR3 is TGTGCCAGCAGTTACTACCCCCCCTGGTACCAGGGAGGACAGACCCAGTACTTC. It yields the protein CASSYYPPWYQGGQTQYF. The chain is built from TRBV6-5 and TRBJ2-5, with D tentatively TRBD2 (6 bases). The V gene lost 1 base and the J gene lost 6 bases, with 24 bases spanning the gap. Germline values: CDR1 MNHEY, CDR2 SVGAGI. CDR3 length: 18 amino acids.

This clonotype was seen only a few times. This rearrangement joins TRBV29-1 to TRBJ1-5, with TRBD1 as a possible D gene (5 bases). The germline V gene has CDR1 SQVTM and CDR2 ANQGSEA. This CDR3 has 12 amino acids. V was pared by 4 bases and J by 6 bases, with 10 bases between. CDR3 bases: TGCAGCGTTGGTTCTAGGGGTCAGCCCCAGCATTTT. Protein: CSVGSRGQPQHF.

The rearrangement joins TRBV6-6 to TRBJ2-5, with D perhaps TRBD1 or TRBD2 (5 bases each). V was pared by 5 bases and J by 1 base, with 11 bases between. Germline lookup yields CDR1 MNHNY and CDR2 SVGAGI (reference sequence). This CDR3 contains 14 residues. CDR3 DNA: TGTGCCAGCAGTCGGGACGCCTCCCAAGAGACCCAGTACTTC. Translating it yields CASSRDASQETQYF.

The chain carries TRBV5-1 and TRBJ1-1; no reliable D call. Trimming left V 4 bases short and J 4 bases short, with 11 bases between. The CDR3 extends over 13 amino acids. Per the germline V gene, CDR1 is SGHRS and CDR2 is YFSETQ. CDR3 region: CASSTPVGTEAFF. CDR3 in DNA: TGCGCCAGCAGCACCCCTGTGGGCACTGAAGCTTTCTTT.

The chain uses TRBV6-5 and TRBJ1-4, with a possible D match to TRBD1 (5 bases). CDR1 is MNHEY, CDR2 SVGAGI, per germline. V lost 6 bases to trimming and J lost 0 bases, with 11 bases between them. This CDR3 is built from 15 residues. The CDR3 DNA sequence: TGTGCCAGCAGCGGGGCAGCCTCAACTAATGAAAAACTGTTTTTT. It is translated as CASSGAASTNEKLFF.

The rearrangement uses TRBV7-9 and TRBJ1-2; the D gene is possibly TRBD1 (5 bases). This CDR3 region has 14 residues. CDR1 and CDR2 from the germline V gene are SEHNR and FQNEAQ (reference sequence). Trimming pared 5 bases from V and 4 bases from J, leaving 14 bases between. The CDR3 DNA is TGTGCCAGCAGCCCCCCCGGGGCAAGCTATGGCTACACCTTC. This codes for CASSPPGASYGYTF.

The chain combines TRBV6-2 or TRBV6-3 with TRBJ1-4, with a possible D match to TRBD1 (6 bases). The V gene's germline CDR1 is MNHEY and CDR2 SVGEGT. The CDR3 covers 17 residues. V dropped 8 bases and J dropped 0 bases, with 19 bases sitting between them. CDR3 nucleotide sequence: TGTGCCAGCGGTCGGGACACCTATTCTCCAACTAATGAAAAACTGTTTTTT. This encodes CASGRDTYSPTNEKLFF.

The V and J genes are TRBV11-3 and TRBJ1-6; D is uncertain. Trimming stripped 5 bases from V and 7 bases from J, with 12 bases between. The CDR3 contains 14 residues. The germline gives CDR1 SGHNT, CDR2 YENEEA. CDR3 sequence reads: CASSPTGRNSPLHF. The DNA of the CDR3 is TGTGCCAGCAGCCCGACGGGAAGAAATTCACCCCTCCACTTT.

The chain couples TRBV29-1 to TRBJ2-2, with D unclear. The V gene lost 7 bases and the J gene lost 4 bases, with 16 bases spanning the gap. Germline V gives CDR1 SQVTM, CDR2 ANQGSEA. The CDR3 is 14 residues long. The CDR3 coding sequence is TGCAGCGCCCTGCCCTCCACGAGCACCGGGGAGCTGTTTTTT. Protein: CSALPSTSTGELFF.

This chain joins TRBV20-1 and TRBJ2-7; possible D gene TRBD1, 6 bases. V lost 6 bases and J lost 5, with 17 bases in between. Germline CDR1 is DFQATT and CDR2 is SNEGSKA (reference sequence). The length of the CDR3 is 13 residues. DNA of the CDR3: TGCAGTGCCAGGCAGGGGTGGATCAACGAGCAGTACTTC. Translation gives CSARQGWINEQYF.

V gene TRBV30 combines with J gene TRBJ2-1, with D possibly being TRBD1 (6 bases). Germline V gives CDR1 GTSNPN, CDR2 SVGIG (reference sequence). This CDR3 has 15 residues. Trimming took 3 bases from V and 3 from J, leaving 15 bases between them. The CDR3 loop is CAWSAHSTGYNEQFF. CDR3 bases: TGTGCCTGGAGCGCCCACTCGACAGGCTACAATGAGCAGTTCTTC.

Here the CDR3 reads CASSSSRSSVAYF. The CDR3, as DNA: TGCGCCAGCAGCTCATCAAGATCTAGCGTAGCGTATTTT. The rearrangement links TRBV5-1 to TRBJ2-3; TRBD2 might be the D (6 bases). CDR3 length: 13 amino acids. Per the germline V gene, CDR1 is SGHRS and CDR2 is YFSETQ. Trimming pared 3 bases from V and 14 bases from J, leaving 19 bases between.

Points on this clonotype: The junction departs from germline at one end; a sequencing error may be responsible. V usage is TRBV5-1 and J usage is TRBJ2-7, with 8 bases that match TRBD2. CDR1 and CDR2 (germline): SGHRS, YFSETQ. This CDR3 comprises 13 residues. CDR3 region: CASSLAEPGLGSF. The CDR3 DNA sequence: TGCGCCAGCAGCTTGGCCGAACCGGGACTAGGGTCCTTC.

This chain links TRBV6-2 or TRBV6-3 with TRBJ2-2; a possible D gene is TRBD2 (6 bases). Trimming shortened V by 7 bases and J by 8 bases, and 14 bases separated the two germline ends. CDR3 length equals 13 residues. Germline CDR1 and CDR2: MNHEY and SVGEGT. In nucleotides, the CDR3 is TGTGCCAGCACTACTAGCCTCGGAGGGGAGCTGTTTTTT. Residues: CASTTSLGGELFF.

The J gene is TRBJ2-5, the V gene TRBV7-2; no reliable D call. CDR1 is SGHTA, CDR2 FQGNSA, per germline. Trimming took off 2 bases at V and 5 bases at J, with 15 bases between the two ends. There are 15 residues in the CDR3. The CDR3 DNA reads TGTGCCAGCAGCTTATCTGAAGGACGTCGGGAGACCCAGTACTTC. Amino acid sequence: CASSLSEGRRETQYF.

The chain has TRBV7-2 and TRBJ2-4; 9 positions agree with TRBD2. CDR1 and CDR2 from the germline V gene are SGHTA and FQGNSA. V lost 5 bases and J lost 9; bases outside the gene matches: 11. CDR3 length equals 15 residues. The CDR3 DNA reads as TGTGCCAGCAGCCTCGCGGGGGGGGCGGAAAGCATTCAGTACTTC. Protein product: CASSLAGGAESIQYF.

The rearrangement links TRBV5-6 to TRBJ1-4, with 7 bases that match TRBD1. The germline CDR1 and CDR2 sequences are SGHDT and YYEEEE. Trimming took 3 bases from V and 8 from J; bases not matched to a gene: 13. The CDR3 sequence is 16 residues long. The CDR3 sequence is CASSSPYRGGNEKLFF. CDR3 nucleotide sequence: TGTGCCAGCAGCTCACCATACAGGGGCGGAAACGAAAAACTGTTTTTT.

The chain is built from TRBV19 and TRBJ2-1, with TRBD2 identical over 13 bases. Unmatched junction bases numbered 4, after V lost 9 bases and J lost 8 bases. CDR3 length equals 13 residues. The germline V gene has CDR1 LNHDA and CDR2 SQIVND (reference sequence). CDR3 region: CASRTSGGDEQFF. CDR3 DNA sequence: TGTGCCAGCAGGACTAGCGGGGGTGATGAGCAGTTCTTC.

This chain connects TRBV29-1 to TRBJ2-7; possible D gene TRBD1, 6 bases. The germline V and J ends were trimmed by 2 bases and 4 bases, with 15 bases remaining between them. The germline V gene has CDR1 SQVTM and CDR2 ANQGSEA. The CDR3 is made up of 14 amino acids. CDR3 coding DNA: TGCAGCGTTGAAAGGGGGAGCTCCACTTACGAGCAGTACTTC. It yields the protein CSVERGSSTYEQYF.

The chain is built from TRBV7-9 and TRBJ1-1; maybe TRBD1 (6 bases). This CDR3 has 16 residues. Germline loops: CDR1 SEHNR, CDR2 FQNEAQ (reference sequence). The V gene lost 5 bases and the J gene lost 1 base, with 17 bases spanning the gap. CDR3 amino acids: CASSQDAGHQNTEAFF. CDR3 bases: TGTGCCAGCAGCCAAGACGCGGGACACCAGAACACTGAAGCTTTCTTT.

The chain employs TRBV6-2 or TRBV6-3 and TRBJ1-2, with D tentatively TRBD1 (5 bases). CDR1 MNHEY and CDR2 SVGEGT come from the germline V gene. The CDR3 extends over 14 amino acids. With 6 bases removed from V and 8 bases from J, the gap between germline ends came to 19 bases. As DNA, the CDR3 is TGTGCCAGCAGAGAGACAGCCGGGAGCGGCGGCTACACCTTC. Its translation is CASRETAGSGGYTF.